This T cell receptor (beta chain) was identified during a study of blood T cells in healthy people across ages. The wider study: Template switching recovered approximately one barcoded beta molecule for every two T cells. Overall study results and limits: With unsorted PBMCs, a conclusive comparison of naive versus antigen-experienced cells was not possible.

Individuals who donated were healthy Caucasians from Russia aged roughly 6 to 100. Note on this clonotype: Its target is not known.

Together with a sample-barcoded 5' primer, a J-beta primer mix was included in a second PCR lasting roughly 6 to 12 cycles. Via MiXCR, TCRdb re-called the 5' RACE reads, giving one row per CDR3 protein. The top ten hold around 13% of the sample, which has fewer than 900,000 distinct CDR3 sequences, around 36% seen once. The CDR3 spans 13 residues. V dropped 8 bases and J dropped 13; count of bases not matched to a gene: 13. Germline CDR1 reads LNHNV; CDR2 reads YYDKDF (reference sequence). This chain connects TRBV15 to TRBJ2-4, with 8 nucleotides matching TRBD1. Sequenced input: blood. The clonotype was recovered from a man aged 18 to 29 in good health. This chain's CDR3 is CATRKTGVYGQYF. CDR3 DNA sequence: TGTGCCACCCGTAAGACAGGGGTGTACGGGCAGTACTTC.